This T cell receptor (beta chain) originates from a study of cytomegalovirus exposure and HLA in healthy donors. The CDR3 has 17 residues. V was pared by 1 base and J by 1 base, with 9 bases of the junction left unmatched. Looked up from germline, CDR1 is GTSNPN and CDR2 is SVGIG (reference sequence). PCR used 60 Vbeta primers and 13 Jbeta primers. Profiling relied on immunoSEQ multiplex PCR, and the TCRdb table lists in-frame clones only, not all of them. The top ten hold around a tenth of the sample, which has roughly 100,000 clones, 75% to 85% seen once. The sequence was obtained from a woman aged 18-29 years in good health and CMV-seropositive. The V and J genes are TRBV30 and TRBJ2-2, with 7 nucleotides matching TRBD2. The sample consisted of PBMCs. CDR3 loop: CAWSALGAGKNTGELFF. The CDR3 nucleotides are TGTGCCTGGAGTGCCCTAGGAGCGGGAAAGAACACCGGGGAGCTGTTTTTT.